This TCR beta chain is from a study of CD8 T cells in ankylosing spondylitis. TCRdb ran MiXCR on the 5' RACE reads and lists one entry per CDR3 protein. The data show under 30,000 distinct CDR3 sequences, roughly 13% seen once. Note on this clonotype: Its antigen remains unidentified.

CDR1 KGHSH and CDR2 LQKENI come from the germline V gene. V was trimmed by 0 bases and J by 4 bases, leaving 14 bases between them. The CDR3 length is 16 residues. Study findings and constraints: Within matched ankylosing spondylitis synovial fluid, disease-linked clones were reportedly significantly enriched. Characteristic of ankylosing spondylitis blood, it appeared, was a TCR beta motif comprising roughly eight highly homologous variants.

The material sequenced was blood. V gene TRBV18 combines with J gene TRBJ2-3; no clear D. The receptor was derived from a male donor with ankylosing spondylitis or in good health (not recorded which). CDR3 sequence reads: CASSPPRVRGADTQYF. The CDR3 DNA follows: TGTGCCAGCTCACCACCGCGAGTTCGTGGCGCAGATACGCAGTATTTT.